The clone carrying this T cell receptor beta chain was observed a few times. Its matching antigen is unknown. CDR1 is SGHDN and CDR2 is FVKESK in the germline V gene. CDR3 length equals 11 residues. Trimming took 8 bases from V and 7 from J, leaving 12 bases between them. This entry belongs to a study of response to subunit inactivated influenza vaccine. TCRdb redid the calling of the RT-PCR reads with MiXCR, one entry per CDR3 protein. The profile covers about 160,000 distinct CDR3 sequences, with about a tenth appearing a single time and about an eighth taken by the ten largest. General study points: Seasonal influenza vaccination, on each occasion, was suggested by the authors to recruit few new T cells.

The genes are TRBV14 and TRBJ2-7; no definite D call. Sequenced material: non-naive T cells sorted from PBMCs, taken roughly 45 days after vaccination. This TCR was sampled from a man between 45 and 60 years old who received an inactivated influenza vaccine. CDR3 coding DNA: TGTGCCAGCGCCCGGGCGCTGGAGCAGTACTTC. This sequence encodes CASARALEQYF.